The rows below give T cell receptor beta chains drawn from one sample of a study of human T cells and chemical hapten exposure. Via MiXCR, TCRdb re-called the RACE reads, giving one row per CDR3 protein. In the table there are tens of thousands of distinct CDR3 sequences, more than 10% of which are singletons. Sequencing used whole blood, obtained in connection with sensitization to the hapten diphenylcyclopropenone (DPC). These receptors were obtained from a woman between 45 and 65 years old with alopecia areata. Some clones in this sample may be carry-over from other donors' samples. Each CDR3 is given with its conserved first and last residue. Each record gives: J gene, clone size, D gene, V gene, CDR3 DNA, CDR3 protein. A D gene is named only where the DNA matches it firmly. Only some rows state a clone size, as once, few, many or a class for expanded clones.

TRBJ2-3 - - TRBV21-1 TGTGCCAGCAGCAAAAGGACAGGGGAGGGAGATACGCAGTATTTT CASSKRTGEGDTQYF
TRBJ1-1 many - TRBV21-1 TGTGCCAGCAGCAAAGCCCCGGTCCCGGACACTGAAGCTTTCTTT CASSKAPVPDTEAFF
TRBJ2-3 many TRBD1 TRBV20-1 TGCAGTGCTAGCCCAGGGGGTGGAGATACGCAGTATTTT CSASPGGGDTQYF
TRBJ1-1 many TRBD1 TRBV5-1 TGCGCCAGCAGCTTGGGGCAGGGGGCTGAAGCTTTCTTT CASSLGQGAEAFF
TRBJ1-6 - - TRBV12-3/TRBV12-4 TGTGCCAGCACCCCTGACAGAATTAATTCACCCCTCCACTTT CASTPDRINSPLHF
TRBJ2-3 many TRBD2 TRBV9 TGTGCCAGCAGCCCGGGACTAGCGGGAGGACGCACAGATACGCAGTATTTT CASSPGLAGGRTDTQYF
TRBJ2-3 once - TRBV29-1 TGCAGCGTTGCGGCGGGCGTCACAGATACGCAGTATTTT CSVAAGVTDTQYF
TRBJ2-2 many TRBD2 TRBV18 TGTGCCAGCTCACCTCCGACTAGCCCAAACACCGGGGAGCTGTTTTTT CASSPPTSPNTGELFF
TRBJ2-4 few - TRBV2 TGTGCCAGCAGTGCAGCGACTCAAGCCAAAAACATTCAGTACTTC CASSAATQAKNIQYF
TRBJ1-2 many TRBD1 TRBV28 TGTGCCAGCAGCGGGGGACAGGGCTATGGCTACACCTTC CASSGGQGYGYTF
TRBJ1-3 many TRBD1 TRBV10-2 TGCGCCAGCAGCCCCTCGACAGGGGCTGGAAACACCATATATTTT CASSPSTGAGNTIYF
TRBJ1-4 - - TRBV19 TGTGCCAGTAGTATTTTCCAGGGTGAAAAACTGTTTTTT CASSIFQGEKLFF